This TCR beta chain was observed in a study of identical twins. TCRdb re-analysed the 5' RACE reads in MiXCR, keeping a single row per CDR3 protein. The sample contains hundreds of thousands of distinct CDR3 sequences, about 9.4% of which appear only once. This CDR3 region has 17 residues. V lost 3 bases to trimming and J lost 3 bases; unmatched junction nucleotides: 10. Per the germline V gene, CDR1 is KGHDR and CDR2 is SFDVKD. These records were also assigned to another study, of yellow fever vaccine responses in identical twins.

The rearrangement uses TRBV24-1 and TRBJ2-3; 8 positions agree with TRBD2. This TCR came from a young woman in good health. Sequenced input: PBMCs. The CDR3 DNA reads TGTGCCACCAGTGATCAAGCTAAGGGACTAGATACAGATACGCAGTATTTT. It yields the protein CATSDQAKGLDTDTQYF.